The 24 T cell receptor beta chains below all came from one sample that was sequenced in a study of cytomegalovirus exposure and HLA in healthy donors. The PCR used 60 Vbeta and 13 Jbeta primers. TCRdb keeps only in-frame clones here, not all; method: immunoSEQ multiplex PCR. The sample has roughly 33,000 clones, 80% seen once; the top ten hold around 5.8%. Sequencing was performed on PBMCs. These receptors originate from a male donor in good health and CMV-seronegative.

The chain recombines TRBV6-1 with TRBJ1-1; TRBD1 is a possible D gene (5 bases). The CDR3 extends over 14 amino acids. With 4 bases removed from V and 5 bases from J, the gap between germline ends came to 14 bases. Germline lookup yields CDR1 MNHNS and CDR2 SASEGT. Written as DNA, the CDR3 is TGTGCCAGCAGTGGGTCTACAGGTGGAACTGAAGCTTTCTTT. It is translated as CASSGSTGGTEAFF.

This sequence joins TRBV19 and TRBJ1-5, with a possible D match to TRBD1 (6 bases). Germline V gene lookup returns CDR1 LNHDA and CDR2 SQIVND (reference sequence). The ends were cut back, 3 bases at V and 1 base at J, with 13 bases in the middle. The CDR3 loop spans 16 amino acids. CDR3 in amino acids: CASSILLGGSNQPQHF. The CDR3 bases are TGTGCCAGTAGTATCCTCCTAGGGGGAAGCAATCAGCCCCAGCATTTT.

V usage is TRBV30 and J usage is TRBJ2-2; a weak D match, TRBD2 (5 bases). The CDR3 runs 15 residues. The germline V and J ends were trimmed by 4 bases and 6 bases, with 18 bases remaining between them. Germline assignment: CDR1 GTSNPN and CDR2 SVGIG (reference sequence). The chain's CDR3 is CAWMRRRAGAGELFF. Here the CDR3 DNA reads TGTGCCTGGATGAGGCGAAGGGCGGGCGCCGGGGAGCTGTTTTTT.

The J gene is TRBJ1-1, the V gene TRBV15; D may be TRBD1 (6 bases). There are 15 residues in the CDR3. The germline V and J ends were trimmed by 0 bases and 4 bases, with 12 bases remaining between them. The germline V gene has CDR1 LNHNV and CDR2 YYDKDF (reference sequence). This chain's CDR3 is CATSREQGMSTEAFF. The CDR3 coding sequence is TGTGCCACCAGCAGAGAGCAGGGGATGTCCACTGAAGCTTTCTTT.

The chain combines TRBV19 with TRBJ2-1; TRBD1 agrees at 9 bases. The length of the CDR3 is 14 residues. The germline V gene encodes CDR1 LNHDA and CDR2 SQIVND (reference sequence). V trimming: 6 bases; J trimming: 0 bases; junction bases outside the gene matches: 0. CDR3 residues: CASRTGGSYNEQFF. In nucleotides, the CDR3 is TGTGCCAGTAGGACAGGGGGCTCCTACAATGAGCAGTTCTTC.

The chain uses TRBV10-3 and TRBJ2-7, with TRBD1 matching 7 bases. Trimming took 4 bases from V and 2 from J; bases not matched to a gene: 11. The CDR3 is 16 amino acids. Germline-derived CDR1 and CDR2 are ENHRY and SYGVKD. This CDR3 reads CAISASGTDRPYEQYF. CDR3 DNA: TGTGCCATCAGTGCATCCGGGACAGATCGACCCTACGAGCAGTACTTC.

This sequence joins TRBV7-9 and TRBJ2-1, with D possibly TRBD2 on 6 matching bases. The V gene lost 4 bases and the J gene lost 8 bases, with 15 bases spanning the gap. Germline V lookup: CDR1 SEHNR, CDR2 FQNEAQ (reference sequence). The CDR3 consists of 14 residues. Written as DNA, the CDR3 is TGTGCCAGCAGCTCCGGGACTCTCGTCTATGAGCAGTTCTTC. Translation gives CASSSGTLVYEQFF.

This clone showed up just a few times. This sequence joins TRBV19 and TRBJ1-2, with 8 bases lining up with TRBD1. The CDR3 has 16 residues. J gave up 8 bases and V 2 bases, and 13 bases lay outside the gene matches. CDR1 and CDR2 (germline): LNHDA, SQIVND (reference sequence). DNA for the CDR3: TGTGCCAGTAGTATAAGTTCCCGGCAGGGGGCACGGGGCTACACCTTC. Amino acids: CASSISSRQGARGYTF.

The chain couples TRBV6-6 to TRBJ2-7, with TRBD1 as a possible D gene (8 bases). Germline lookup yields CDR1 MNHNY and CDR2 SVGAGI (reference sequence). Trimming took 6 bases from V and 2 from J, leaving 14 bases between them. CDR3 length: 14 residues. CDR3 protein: CASSDTGGAYEQYF. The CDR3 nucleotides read TGTGCCAGCAGCGATACAGGGGGGGCCTACGAGCAGTACTTC.

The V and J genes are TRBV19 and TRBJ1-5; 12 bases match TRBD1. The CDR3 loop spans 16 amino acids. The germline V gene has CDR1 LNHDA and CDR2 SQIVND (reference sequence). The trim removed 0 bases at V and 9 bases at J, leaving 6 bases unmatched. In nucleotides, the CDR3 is TGTGCCAGTAGTATAGACGGGACAGGGGGCTTCGGGCCCCAGCATTTT. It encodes CASSIDGTGGFGPQHF.

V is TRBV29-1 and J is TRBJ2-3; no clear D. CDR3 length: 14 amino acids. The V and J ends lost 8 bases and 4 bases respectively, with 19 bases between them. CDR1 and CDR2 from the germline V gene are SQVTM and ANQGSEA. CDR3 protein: CSFSVTPLPDTQYF. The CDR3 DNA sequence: TGCAGCTTCTCGGTGACTCCTCTGCCAGATACGCAGTATTTT.

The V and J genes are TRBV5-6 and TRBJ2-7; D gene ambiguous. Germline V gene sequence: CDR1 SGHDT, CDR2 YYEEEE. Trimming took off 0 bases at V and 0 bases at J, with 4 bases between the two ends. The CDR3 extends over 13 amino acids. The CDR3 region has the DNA TGTGCCAGCAGCTTGGCCATCTCCTACGAGCAGTACTTC. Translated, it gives CASSLAISYEQYF.

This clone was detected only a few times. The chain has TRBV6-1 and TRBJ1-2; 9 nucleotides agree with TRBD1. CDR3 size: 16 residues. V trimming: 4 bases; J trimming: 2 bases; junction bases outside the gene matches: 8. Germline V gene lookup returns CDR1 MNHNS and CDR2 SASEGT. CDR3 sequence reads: CASSAHRGLGNYGYTF. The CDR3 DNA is TGTGCCAGCAGTGCGCACAGGGGGCTCGGAAACTATGGCTACACCTTC.

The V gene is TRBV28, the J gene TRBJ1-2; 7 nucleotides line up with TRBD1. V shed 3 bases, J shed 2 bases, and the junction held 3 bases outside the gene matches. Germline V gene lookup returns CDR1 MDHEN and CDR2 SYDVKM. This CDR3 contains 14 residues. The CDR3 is CASSFDRANYGYTF. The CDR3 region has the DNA TGTGCCAGCAGTTTTGACAGGGCAAACTATGGCTACACCTTC.

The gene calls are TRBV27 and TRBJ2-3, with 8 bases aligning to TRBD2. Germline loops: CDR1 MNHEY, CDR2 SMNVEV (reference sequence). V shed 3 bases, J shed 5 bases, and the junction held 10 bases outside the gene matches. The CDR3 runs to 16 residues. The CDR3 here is CASSLRAGVGRDTQYF. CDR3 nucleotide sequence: TGTGCCAGCAGTTTGAGAGCGGGAGTGGGGAGAGATACGCAGTATTTT.

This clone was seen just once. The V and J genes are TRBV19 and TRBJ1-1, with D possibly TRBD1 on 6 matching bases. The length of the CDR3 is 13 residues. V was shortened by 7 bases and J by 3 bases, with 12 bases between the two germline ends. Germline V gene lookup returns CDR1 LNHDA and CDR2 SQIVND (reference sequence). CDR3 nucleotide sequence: TGTGCCAGTACCTTTAACAGGGACACTGAAGCTTTCTTT. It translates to CASTFNRDTEAFF. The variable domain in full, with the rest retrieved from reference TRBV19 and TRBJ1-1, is DGGITQSPKYLFRKEGQNVTLSCEQNLNHDAMYWYRQDPGQGLRLIYYSQIVNDFQKGDIAEGYSVSREKKESFPLTVTSAQKNPTAFYLCASTFNRDTEAFFGQGTRLTVV.

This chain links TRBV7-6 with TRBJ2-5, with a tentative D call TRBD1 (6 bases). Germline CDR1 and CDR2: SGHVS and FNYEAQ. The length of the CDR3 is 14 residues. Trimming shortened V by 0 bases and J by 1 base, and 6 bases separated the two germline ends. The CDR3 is CASSLARGQETQYF. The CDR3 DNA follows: TGTGCCAGCAGCTTAGCCAGGGGCCAAGAGACCCAGTACTTC.

This CDR3 is CSVPNGGIDGYTF. In nucleotides, the CDR3 is TGCAGCGTCCCCAACGGGGGAATTGATGGCTACACCTTC. The rearrangement links TRBV29-1 to TRBJ1-2; the D gene is possibly TRBD1 (5 bases). V lost 6 bases and J 6 bases, leaving 17 bases between the germline ends. The CDR3 consists of 13 residues. Germline V gene sequence: CDR1 SQVTM, CDR2 ANQGSEA.

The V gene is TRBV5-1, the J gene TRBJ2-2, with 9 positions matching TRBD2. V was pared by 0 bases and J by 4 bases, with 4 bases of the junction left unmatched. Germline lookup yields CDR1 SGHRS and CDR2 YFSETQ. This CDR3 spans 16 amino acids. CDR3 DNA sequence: TGCGCCAGCAGCTTGGCGCGGGGGGGCGCCACCGGGGAGCTGTTTTTT. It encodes CASSLARGGATGELFF.

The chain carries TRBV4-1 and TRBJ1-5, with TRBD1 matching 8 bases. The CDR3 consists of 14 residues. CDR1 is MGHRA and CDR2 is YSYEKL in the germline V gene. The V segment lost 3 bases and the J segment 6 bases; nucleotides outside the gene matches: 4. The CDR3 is CASSQNRGSQPQHF. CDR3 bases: TGCGCCAGCAGCCAGAACAGGGGGAGTCAGCCCCAGCATTTT.

CDR3 region: CASSFGQVGTGNTIYF. CDR3 bases: TGTGCCAGCAGTTTTGGACAGGTTGGAACTGGAAACACCATATATTTT. V gene TRBV6-5 combines with J gene TRBJ1-3; 7 bases are a match to TRBD1. V gave up 4 bases and J gave up 2 bases; unmatched junction bases: 8. CDR3 size: 16 residues. Germline loops: CDR1 MNHEY, CDR2 SVGAGI.

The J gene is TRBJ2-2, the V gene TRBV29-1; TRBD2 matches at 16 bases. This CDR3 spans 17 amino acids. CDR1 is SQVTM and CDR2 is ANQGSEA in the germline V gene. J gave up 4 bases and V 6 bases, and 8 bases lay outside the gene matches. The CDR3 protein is CSVPGLAGGWGTGELFF. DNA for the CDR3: TGCAGCGTACCGGGACTAGCGGGGGGGTGGGGCACCGGGGAGCTGTTTTTT.

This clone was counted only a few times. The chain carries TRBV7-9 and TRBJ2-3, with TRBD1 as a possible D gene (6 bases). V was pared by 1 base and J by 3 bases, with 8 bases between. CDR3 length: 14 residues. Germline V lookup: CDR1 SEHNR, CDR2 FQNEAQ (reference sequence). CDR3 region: CASSLDRATDTQYF. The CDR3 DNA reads TGTGCCAGCAGCTTAGACAGGGCTACAGATACGCAGTATTTT.

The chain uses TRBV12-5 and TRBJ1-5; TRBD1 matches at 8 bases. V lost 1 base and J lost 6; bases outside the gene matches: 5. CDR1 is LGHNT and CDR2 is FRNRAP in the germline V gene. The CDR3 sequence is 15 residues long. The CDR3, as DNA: TGTGCTAGTGGTTTGGGGCAGGGGGCCAGTCAGCCCCAGCATTTT. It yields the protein CASGLGQGASQPQHF.